A single sample gave rise to the 3 T cell receptor beta chains below, sequenced in a study of shared clonotypes between healthy human individuals. The repertoire was sequenced with immunoSEQ multiplex PCR; TCRdb's copy has only in-frame clones and lacks some. In the table there are roughly 2.2 million clones, approximately 95% of which are singletons. Sequenced sample: naive CD4+ T cells from PBMCs. Regarding subset: CD45RA+ positively selected. These receptors all come from a man in his late teens or twenties in good health. Some clones in this sample may be carry-over from other donors' samples.

V usage is TRBV14 and J usage is TRBJ2-5; D is undetermined. Looked up from germline, CDR1 is SGHDN and CDR2 is FVKESK. V was shortened by 4 bases and J by 3 bases, with 12 bases between the two germline ends. The CDR3 totals 14 residues. CDR3 sequence (DNA): TGTGCCAGCAGCCCCCTCGGGCCGGAAGAGACCCAGTACTTC. Its protein is CASSPLGPEETQYF. Variable domain in full (rest from reference TRBV14 and TRBJ2-5): EAGVTQFPSHSVIEKGQTVTLRCDPISGHDNLYWYRRVMGKEIKFLLHFVKESKQDESGMPNNRFLAERTGGTYSTLKVQPAELEDSGVYFCASSPLGPEETQYFGPGTRLLVL.

This rearrangement joins TRBV15 to TRBJ2-3; D is perhaps TRBD1 (5 bases). Germline CDR1 and CDR2: LNHNV and YYDKDF (reference sequence). This CDR3 has 15 amino acids. The V gene lost 1 base and the J gene lost 0 bases, with 8 bases spanning the gap. CDR3 residues: CATSRARQSTDTQYF. In DNA, the CDR3 is TGTGCCACCAGCAGAGCTCGACAGAGCACAGATACGCAGTATTTT.

The V gene is TRBV7-8, the J gene TRBJ2-1; D unresolved. V shed 0 bases and J shed 7 bases, with 7 bases lying between them. The CDR3 has 13 amino acids. CDR1 is SGHVS, CDR2 FQNEAQ, per germline. The CDR3 region is CASSLAPRNEQFF. Written as DNA, the CDR3 is TGTGCCAGCAGCTTAGCGCCGAGGAATGAGCAGTTCTTC.